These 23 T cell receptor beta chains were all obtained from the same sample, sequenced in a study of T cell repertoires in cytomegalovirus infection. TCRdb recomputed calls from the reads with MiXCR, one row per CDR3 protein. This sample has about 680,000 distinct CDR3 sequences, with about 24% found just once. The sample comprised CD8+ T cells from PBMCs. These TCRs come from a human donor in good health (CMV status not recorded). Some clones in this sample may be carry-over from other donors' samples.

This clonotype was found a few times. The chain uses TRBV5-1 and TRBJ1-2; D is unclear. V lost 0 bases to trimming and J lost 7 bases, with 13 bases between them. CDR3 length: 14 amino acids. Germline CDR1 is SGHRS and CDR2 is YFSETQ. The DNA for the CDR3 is TGCGCCAGCAGCTTGGTGGACGCCGTTGGTGGCTACACCTTC. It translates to CASSLVDAVGGYTF.

The CDR3 loop is CASSLEGSQGTEAFF. CDR3 sequence (DNA): TGCGCCAGCAGCTTGGAGGGGTCCCAGGGGACTGAAGCTTTCTTT. The chain joins TRBV5-1 to TRBJ1-1; TRBD1 is a possible D gene (6 bases). V was shortened by 0 bases and J by 5 bases, with 14 bases between the two germline ends. Germline assignment: CDR1 SGHRS and CDR2 YFSETQ. This CDR3 comprises 15 residues.

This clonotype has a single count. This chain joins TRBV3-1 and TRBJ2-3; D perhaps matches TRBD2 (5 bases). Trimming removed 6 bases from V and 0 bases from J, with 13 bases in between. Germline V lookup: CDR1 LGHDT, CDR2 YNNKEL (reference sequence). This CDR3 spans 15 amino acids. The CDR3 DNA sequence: TGTGCCAGCAGTCCTCGGCGGACTAGCACAGATACGCAGTATTTT. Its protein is CASSPRRTSTDTQYF.

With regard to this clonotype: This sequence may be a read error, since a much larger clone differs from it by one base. CDR3 protein: CASSLKVGPTDTQYF. As DNA, the CDR3 is TGTGCCAGCAGCTTAAAGGTGGGGCCAACAGATACGCAGTATTTT. The J gene is TRBJ2-3, the V gene TRBV7-4, with D possibly being TRBD1 (5 bases). The CDR3 sequence is 15 residues long. Germline V gene data show CDR1 as SGHVT and CDR2 as SQSDAQ. V shed 2 bases and J shed 3 bases, with 12 bases lying between them.

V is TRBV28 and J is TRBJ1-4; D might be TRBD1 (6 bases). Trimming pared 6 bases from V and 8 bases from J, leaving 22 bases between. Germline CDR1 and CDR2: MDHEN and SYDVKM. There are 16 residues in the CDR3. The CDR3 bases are TGTGCCAGCAGGGACGAAACCAGGGGCTTGAACGAAAAACTGTTTTTT. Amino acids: CASRDETRGLNEKLFF. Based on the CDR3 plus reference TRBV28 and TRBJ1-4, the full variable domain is DVKVTQSSRYLVKRTGEKVFLECVQDMDHENMFWYRQDPGLGLRLIYFSYDVKMKEKGDIPEGYSVSREKKERFSLILESASTNQTSMYLCASRDETRGLNEKLFFGSGTQLSVL.

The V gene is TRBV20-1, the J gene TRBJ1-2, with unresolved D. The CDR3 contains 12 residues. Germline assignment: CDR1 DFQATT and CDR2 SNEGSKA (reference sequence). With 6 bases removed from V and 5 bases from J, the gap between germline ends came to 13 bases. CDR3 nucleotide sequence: TGCAGTGCCCGAAAGCTAGAGTATGGCTACACCTTC. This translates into CSARKLEYGYTF.

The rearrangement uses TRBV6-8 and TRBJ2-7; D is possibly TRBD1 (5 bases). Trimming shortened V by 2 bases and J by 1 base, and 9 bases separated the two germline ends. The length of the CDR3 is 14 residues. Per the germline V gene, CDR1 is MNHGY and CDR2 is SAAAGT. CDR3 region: CASSYGAESYEQYF. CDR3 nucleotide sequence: TGTGCCAGCAGTTACGGGGCAGAATCCTACGAGCAGTACTTC.

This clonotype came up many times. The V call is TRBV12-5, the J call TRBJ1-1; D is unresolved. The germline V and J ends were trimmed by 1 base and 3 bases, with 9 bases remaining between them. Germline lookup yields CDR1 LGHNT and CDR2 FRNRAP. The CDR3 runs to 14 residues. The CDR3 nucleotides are TGTGCTAGTGGTTTGGCTGACGGGTACACTGAAGCTTTCTTT. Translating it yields CASGLADGYTEAFF.

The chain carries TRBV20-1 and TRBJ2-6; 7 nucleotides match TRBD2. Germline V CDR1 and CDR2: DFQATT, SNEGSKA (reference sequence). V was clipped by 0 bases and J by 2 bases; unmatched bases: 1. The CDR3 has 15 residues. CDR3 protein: CSARDRGAGANVLTF. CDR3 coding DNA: TGCAGTGCTAGAGATCGGGGGGCTGGGGCCAACGTCCTGACTTTC.

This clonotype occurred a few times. The CDR3: CASSYSRSGGAKNIQYF. As DNA, the CDR3 is TGTGCCAGCAGTTATTCCAGGAGCGGGGGGGCCAAAAACATTCAGTACTTC. The chain uses TRBV6-2 or TRBV6-3 and TRBJ2-4; 9 bases align to TRBD2. Germline CDR1 MNHEY, CDR2 SVGEGT. CDR3 length equals 17 residues. J lost 1 base, V lost 3 bases, and 7 bases had no gene match.

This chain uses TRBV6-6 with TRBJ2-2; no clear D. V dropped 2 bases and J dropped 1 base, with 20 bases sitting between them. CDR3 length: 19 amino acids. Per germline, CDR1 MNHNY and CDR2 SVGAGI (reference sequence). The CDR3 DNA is TGTGCCAGCAGTTACGCAAGAATGGACCGACCAGGGAACACCGGGGAGCTGTTTTTT. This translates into CASSYARMDRPGNTGELFF.

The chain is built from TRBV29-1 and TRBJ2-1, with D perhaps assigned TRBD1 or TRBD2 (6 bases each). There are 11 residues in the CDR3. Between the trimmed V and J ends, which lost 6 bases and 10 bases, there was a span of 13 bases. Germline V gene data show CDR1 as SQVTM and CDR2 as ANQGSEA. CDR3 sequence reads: CSVVRGGEQFF. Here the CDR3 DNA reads TGCAGCGTCGTCCGAGGGGGGGAGCAGTTCTTC.

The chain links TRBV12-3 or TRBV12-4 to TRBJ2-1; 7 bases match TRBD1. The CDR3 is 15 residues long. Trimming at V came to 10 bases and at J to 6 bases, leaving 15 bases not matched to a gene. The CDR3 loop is CANSTTGITINEQFF. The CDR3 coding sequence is TGTGCCAACAGCACGACAGGGATTACCATCAATGAGCAGTTCTTC.

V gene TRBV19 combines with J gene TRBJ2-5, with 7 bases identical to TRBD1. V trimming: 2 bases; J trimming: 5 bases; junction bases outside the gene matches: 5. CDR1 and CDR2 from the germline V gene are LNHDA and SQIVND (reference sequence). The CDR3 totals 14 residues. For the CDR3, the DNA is TGTGCCAGTAGTATACGACAGGGTTTGGAGACCCAGTACTTC. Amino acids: CASSIRQGLETQYF. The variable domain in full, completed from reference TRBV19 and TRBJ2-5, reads DGGITQSPKYLFRKEGQNVTLSCEQNLNHDAMYWYRQDPGQGLRLIYYSQIVNDFQKGDIAEGYSVSREKKESFPLTVTSAQKNPTAFYLCASSIRQGLETQYFGPGTRLLVL.

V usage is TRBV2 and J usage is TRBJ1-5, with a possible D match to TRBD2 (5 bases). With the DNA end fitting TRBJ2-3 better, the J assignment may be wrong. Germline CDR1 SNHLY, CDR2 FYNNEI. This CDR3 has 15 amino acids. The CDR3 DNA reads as TGTGCCAGCAGTGACCGGGGATATAGCAATCAGCCCCAGTATTTT. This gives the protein CASSDRGYSNQPQYF.

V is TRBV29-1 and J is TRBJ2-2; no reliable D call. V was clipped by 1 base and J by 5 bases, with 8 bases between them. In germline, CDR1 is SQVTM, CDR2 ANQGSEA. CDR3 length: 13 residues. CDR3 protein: CSVEGDRTGELFF. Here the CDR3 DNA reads TGCAGCGTTGAAGGAGACCGAACCGGGGAGCTGTTTTTT.

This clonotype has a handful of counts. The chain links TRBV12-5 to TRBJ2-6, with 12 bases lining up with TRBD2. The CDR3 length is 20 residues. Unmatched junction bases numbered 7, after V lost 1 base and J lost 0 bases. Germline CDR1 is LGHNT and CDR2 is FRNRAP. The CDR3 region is CASGLDLTSGGFSGANVLTF. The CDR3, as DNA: TGTGCTAGTGGTTTGGACTTAACTAGCGGGGGGTTCTCTGGGGCCAACGTCCTGACTTTC.

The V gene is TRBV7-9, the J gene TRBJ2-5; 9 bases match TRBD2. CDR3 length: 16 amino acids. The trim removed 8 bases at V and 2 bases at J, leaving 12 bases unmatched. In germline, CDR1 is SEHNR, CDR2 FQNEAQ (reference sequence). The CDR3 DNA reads TGTGCCAGCCACAATCGGCGGGGGGGTTCTCAAGAGACCCAGTACTTC. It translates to CASHNRRGGSQETQYF.

The CDR3 DNA sequence: TGTGCCAGCAGTTACCGGTTTAGGACTGTGGATAATTCACCCCTCCACTTT. Protein product: CASSYRFRTVDNSPLHF. The chain has TRBV6-5 and TRBJ1-6; D remains unclear. Germline CDR1 is MNHEY and CDR2 is SVGAGI. V was cut by 2 bases and J by 5 bases, with 16 bases left in between. The CDR3 has 17 amino acids.

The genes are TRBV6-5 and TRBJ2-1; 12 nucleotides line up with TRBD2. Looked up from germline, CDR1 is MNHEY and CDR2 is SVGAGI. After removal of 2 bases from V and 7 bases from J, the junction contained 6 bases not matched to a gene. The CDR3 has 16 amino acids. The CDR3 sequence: CASSYLAGGPGNEQFF. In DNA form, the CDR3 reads TGTGCCAGCAGTTACCTAGCGGGGGGGCCGGGGAATGAGCAGTTCTTC.

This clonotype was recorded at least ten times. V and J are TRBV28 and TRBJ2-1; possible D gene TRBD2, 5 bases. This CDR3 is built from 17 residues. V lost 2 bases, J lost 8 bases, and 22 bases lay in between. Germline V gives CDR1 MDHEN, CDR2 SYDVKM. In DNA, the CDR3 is TGTGCCAGCAGTTTAATGGCCCGGACTGGAGACGATGATGAGCAGTTCTTC. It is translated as CASSLMARTGDDDEQFF.

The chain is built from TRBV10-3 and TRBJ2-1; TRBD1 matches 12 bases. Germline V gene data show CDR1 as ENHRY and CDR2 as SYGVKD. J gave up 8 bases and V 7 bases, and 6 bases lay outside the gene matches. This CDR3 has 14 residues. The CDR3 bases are TGTGCCATCAACCCGGGACAGGGGGCCTATGAGCAGTTCTTC. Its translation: CAINPGQGAYEQFF.

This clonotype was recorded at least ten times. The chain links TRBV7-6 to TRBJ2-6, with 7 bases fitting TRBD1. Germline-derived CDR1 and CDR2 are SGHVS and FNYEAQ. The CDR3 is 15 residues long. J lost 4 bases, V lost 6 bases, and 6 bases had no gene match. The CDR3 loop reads CASRADRVGANVLTF. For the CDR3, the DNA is TGTGCCAGCAGAGCTGACAGGGTCGGGGCCAACGTCCTGACTTTC.